This TCR beta chain was recorded in a study of T cells in Graves' hyperthyroidism and ophthalmopathy (dated by TCRdb to about 2019). Turning to the overall study: Peripheral blood was sampled at the time of initial diagnosis, prior to any treatment. Prospective prediction of ophthalmopathy was tested in an independent validation cohort of fewer than 20 hyperthyroidism patients and approximately 17 patients who later progressed to ophthalmopathy. The 100 discovery patients were randomly divided into training and test sets at a 7:3 ratio. Thyroid tissue and blood T-cell repertoires from six Graves' hyperthyroidism patients were also compared in the study. After sampling, hyperthyroidism patients received methimazole starting at 30 mg daily, and ophthalmopathy patients received high-dose intravenous methylprednisolone. According to the paper, TCR Vbeta CDR3 sequencing was carried out on approximately 140 peripheral blood samples, which came from 40 to 45 ophthalmopathy, around 74 hyperthyroidism and approximately 17 progressor patients. To identify distinguishing TCR V-J signatures, a discovery cohort of 100 patients was used, comprising 43 with Graves' ophthalmopathy and around 60 with stable Graves' hyperthyroidism.

General study outcomes and caveats: Sample size was not statistically predetermined, and blinding of investigators to group allocation was not performed. Ophthalmopathy was separated from stable hyperthyroidism by a 13 V-J signature model, with about 86% sensitivity and 81% to 82% specificity obtained in cross-validation and 80%/75% obtained in testing. Most expanded thyroid clonotypes (frequency above 0.001) were also detected in blood, suggesting blood repertoires may reflect thyroid immune responses. During validation, the model predicted progression to ophthalmopathy a median of about 6.3 months ahead of onset, with more than 60% sensitivity and around 72% specificity.

Moderately to severely active disease, a Clinical Activity Score of at least 3, a NOSPECS grade of at least 4, and a duration under 3 months were present in ophthalmopathy patients. Any patient with an uncontrolled infection, another autoimmune disease, pregnancy or lactation was excluded. Diagnoses relied on clinical symptoms, serum thyroxine and TRAb, thyroid ultrasound and orbital computed tomography. PBMCs were separated from about 10 ml of fresh peripheral blood using Ficoll-Paque density gradient centrifugation. Total RNA was extracted using Trizol reagent, and RNA quality was assessed on an Agilent 2100 Bioanalyzer. There are a few counts of this clonotype. Its antigen remains unidentified. No clone much larger than this one lies a single base away; base qualities are absent. CDR1 is given as DFQATT and CDR2 as SNEGSKA, both from the germline V gene (reference sequence). V is cut back by 5 bases and J by 8 bases, with 8 bases in the junction unmatched. Taken from cysteine to phenylalanine, the CDR3 has 12 residues. Only the CDR3 part of the read is kept: 36 bases, read in frame from the first base.

Amplification of TCR beta CDR3 regions was carried out from RNA transcripts. A first-round RT-PCR of the TCR CDR3 used the HTBI primer set with the Qiagen OneStep RT-PCR kit. Libraries were constructed in a second round of multiplex PCR, after which size selection and purification were carried out. Libraries were sequenced paired-end with 100 bp reads on an Illumina HiSeq2000. For the original study's pipeline: SOAPnuke was used to process the raw data, removing reads that contained adapters or uncalled bases, had a mean Phred below 15, or lacked an exact match to the constant primer or identifier. COPE v1.2.5 was used to merge high-quality paired reads, and clonotypes were defined as unique nucleotide sequences. MiTCR v1.1 was used to align clonotypes to the IMGT TRBV, TRBD and TRBJ reference segments. Analysis was restricted to V-J combinations with a frequency above 0.0001, which covered 98% to 99.2% of repertoires. A TCS score was defined as the ratio of F50 (clonal expansion) to E x V (chaos), with BLOSUM62-based TCRdist applied between CDR3 peptides within each V-J. Welch's t-statistics and random forest reduced fewer than 550 V-J features to 10 to 15, which were used in a naive Bayes classifier (R e1071). In TCRdb, the public reads were trimmed at Q25 with fastp and aligned with MiXCR, with productive beta chains retained. Merged by CDR3 protein, the rows form single entries marked with the most common genes and DNA. The V and J calls here are based on TCRdb, not the publication. Within this sample are approximately 300,000 distinct CDR3 sequences, with roughly 19% of them counted one time only. The leading ten clones occupy about 35% of the sample.

The rearranged chain carries TRBV20-1 and TRBJ1-1; the junction holds 7 bases that match TRBD1. The sequence derives from a man aged 45 to 65 with Graves' ophthalmopathy. The sequencing sample was made of blood. The CDR3 has the sequence CSAPTGPAEAFF. The DNA reads TGCAGTGCTCCGACAGGGCCCGCCGAAGCTTTCTTT.